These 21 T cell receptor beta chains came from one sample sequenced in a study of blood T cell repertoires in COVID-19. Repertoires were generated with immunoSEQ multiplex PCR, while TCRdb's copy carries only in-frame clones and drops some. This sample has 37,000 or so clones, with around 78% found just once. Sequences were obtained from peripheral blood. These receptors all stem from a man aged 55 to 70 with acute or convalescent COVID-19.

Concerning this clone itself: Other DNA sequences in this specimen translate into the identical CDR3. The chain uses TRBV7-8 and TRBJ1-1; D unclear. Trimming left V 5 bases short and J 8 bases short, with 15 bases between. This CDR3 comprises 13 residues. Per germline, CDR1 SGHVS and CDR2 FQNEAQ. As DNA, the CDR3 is TGTGCCAGCAGCCAAAAGCAGAGGGCCGAAGCTTTCTTT. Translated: CASSQKQRAEAFF.

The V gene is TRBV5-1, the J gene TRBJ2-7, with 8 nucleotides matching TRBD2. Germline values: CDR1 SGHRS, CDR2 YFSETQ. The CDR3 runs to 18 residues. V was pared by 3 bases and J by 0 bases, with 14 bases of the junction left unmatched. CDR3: CASSSTFGSGARSYEQYF. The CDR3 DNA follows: TGCGCCAGCAGCTCCACATTTGGTAGCGGGGCACGCTCCTACGAGCAGTACTTC.

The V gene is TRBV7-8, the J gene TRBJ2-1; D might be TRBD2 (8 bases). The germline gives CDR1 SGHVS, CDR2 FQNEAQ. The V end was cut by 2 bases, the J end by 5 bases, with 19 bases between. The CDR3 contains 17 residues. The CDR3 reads CASSLLVAGTANNEQFF. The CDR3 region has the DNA TGTGCCAGCAGCTTACTAGTAGCGGGGACAGCTAACAATGAGCAGTTCTTC.

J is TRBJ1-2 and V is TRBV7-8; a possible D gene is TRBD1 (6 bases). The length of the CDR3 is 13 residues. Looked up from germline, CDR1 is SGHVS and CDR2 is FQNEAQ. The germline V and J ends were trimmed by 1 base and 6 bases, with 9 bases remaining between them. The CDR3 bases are TGTGCCAGCAGCTTAGGGGGGCTTGATGGCTACACCTTC. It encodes CASSLGGLDGYTF.

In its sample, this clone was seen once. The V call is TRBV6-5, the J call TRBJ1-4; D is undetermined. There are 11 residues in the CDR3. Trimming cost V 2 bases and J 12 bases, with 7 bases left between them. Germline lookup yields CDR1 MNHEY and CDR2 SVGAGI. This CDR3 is CASSYEGQLFF. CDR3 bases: TGTGCCAGCAGTTACGAGGGTCAACTGTTTTTT.

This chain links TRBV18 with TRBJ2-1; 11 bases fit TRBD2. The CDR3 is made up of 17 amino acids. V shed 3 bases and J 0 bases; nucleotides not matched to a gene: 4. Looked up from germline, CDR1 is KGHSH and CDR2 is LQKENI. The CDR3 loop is CASSPTLAGVSYNEQFF. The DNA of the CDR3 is TGTGCCAGCTCACCGACACTAGCGGGAGTCTCCTACAATGAGCAGTTCTTC.

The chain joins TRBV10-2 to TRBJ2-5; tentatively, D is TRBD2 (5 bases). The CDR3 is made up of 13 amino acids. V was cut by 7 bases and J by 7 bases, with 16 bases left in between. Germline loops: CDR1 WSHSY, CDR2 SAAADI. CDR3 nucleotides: TGCGCCAGCACCCCCCGGGCCCGGGGGACCCAGTACTTC. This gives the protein CASTPRARGTQYF.

The CDR3 reads CASRTGQGVETGELFF. CDR3 DNA sequence: TGTGCCAGCAGGACCGGACAGGGGGTTGAAACCGGGGAGCTGTTTTTT. J is TRBJ2-2 and V is TRBV5-5, with 10 bases aligning to TRBD1. Trimming took 5 bases from V and 5 from J; bases not matched to a gene: 9. This CDR3 region has 16 residues. Looked up from germline, CDR1 is SGHKS and CDR2 is YYEKEE (reference sequence).

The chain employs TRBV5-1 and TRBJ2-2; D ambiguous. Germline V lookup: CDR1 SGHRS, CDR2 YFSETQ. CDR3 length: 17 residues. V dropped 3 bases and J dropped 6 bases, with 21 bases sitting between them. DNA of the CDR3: TGCGCCAGCAGCTCCTTAAGACTGAAAAACGTCGCCGGGGAGCTGTTTTTT. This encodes CASSSLRLKNVAGELFF.

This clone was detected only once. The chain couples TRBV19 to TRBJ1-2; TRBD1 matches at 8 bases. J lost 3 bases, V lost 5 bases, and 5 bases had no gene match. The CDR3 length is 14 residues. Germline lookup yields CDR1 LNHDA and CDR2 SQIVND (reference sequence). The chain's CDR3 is CASSQQGVDYGYTF. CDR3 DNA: TGTGCCAGTAGTCAACAGGGGGTAGACTATGGCTACACCTTC.

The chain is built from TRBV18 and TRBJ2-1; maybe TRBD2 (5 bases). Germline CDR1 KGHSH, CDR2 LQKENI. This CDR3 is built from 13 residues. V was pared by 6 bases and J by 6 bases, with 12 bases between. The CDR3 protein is CASSQSGSNEQFF. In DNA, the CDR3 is TGTGCCAGCTCTCAGTCGGGGAGCAATGAGCAGTTCTTC.

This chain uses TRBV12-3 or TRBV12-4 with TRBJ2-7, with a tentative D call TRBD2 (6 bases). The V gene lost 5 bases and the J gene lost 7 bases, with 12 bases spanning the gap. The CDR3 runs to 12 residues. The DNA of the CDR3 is TGTGCCAGCAGTCTCCTAGCGAATGAGCAGTACTTC. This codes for CASSLLANEQYF.

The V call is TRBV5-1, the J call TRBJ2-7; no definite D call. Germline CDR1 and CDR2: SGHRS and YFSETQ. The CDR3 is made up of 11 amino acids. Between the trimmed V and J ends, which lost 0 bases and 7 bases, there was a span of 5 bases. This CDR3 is CASSLGREQYF. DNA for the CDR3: TGCGCCAGCAGCTTGGGCAGGGAGCAGTACTTC.

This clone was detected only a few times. CDR3 in DNA: TGTGCCAGCAGCCCCCCGGGACAGGAGAATAGGGTCGCTGAAGCTTTCTTT. Protein sequence: CASSPPGQENRVAEAFF. The chain employs TRBV4-2 and TRBJ1-1; 8 bases align to TRBD1. CDR1 and CDR2 (germline): LGHNA, YNFKEQ. The CDR3 runs to 17 residues. V dropped 4 bases and J dropped 6; count of bases not matched to a gene: 16.

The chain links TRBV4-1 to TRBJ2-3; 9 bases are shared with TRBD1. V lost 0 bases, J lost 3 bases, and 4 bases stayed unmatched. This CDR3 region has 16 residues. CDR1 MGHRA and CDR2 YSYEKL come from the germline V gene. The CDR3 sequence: CASSQENRGRTDTQYF. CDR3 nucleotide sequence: TGCGCCAGCAGCCAAGAGAACAGGGGGCGGACAGATACGCAGTATTTT.

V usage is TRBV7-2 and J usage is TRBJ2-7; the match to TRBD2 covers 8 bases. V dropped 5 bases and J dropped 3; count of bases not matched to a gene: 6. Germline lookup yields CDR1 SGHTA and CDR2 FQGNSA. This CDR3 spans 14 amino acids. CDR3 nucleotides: TGTGCCAGCAGCAACGGACTAGCAGTCTACGAGCAGTACTTC. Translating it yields CASSNGLAVYEQYF.

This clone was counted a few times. The CDR3 protein is CASSPTSTGTNQPQHF. The CDR3 nucleotides are TGTGCCAGCTCACCAACGTCGACAGGGACCAATCAGCCCCAGCATTTT. The genes are TRBV18 and TRBJ1-5; 7 nucleotides agree with TRBD1. Germline-derived CDR1 and CDR2 are KGHSH and LQKENI. CDR3 size: 16 residues. Trimming took 2 bases from V and 3 from J; bases not matched to a gene: 7.

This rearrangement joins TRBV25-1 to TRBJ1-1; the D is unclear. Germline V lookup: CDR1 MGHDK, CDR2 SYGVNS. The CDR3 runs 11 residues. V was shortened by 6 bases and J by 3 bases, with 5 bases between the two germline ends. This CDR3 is CASRSDTEAFF. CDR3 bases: TGTGCCAGCAGATCAGACACTGAAGCTTTCTTT.

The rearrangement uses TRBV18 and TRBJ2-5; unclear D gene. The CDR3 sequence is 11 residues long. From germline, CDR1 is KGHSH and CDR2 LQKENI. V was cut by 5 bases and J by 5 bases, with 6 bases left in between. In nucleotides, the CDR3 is TGTGCCAGCTCATCCTCGGAGACCCAGTACTTC. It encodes CASSSSETQYF.

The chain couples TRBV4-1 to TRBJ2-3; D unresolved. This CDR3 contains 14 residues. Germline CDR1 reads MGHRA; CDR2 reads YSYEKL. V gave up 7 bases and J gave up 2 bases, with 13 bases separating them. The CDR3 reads CASTTEKLTDTQYF. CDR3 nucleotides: TGCGCCAGCACCACTGAGAAACTCACAGATACGCAGTATTTT.

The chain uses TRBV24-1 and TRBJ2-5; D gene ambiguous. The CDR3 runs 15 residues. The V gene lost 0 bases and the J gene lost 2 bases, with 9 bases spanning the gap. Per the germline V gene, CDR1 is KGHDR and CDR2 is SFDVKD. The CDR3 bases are TGTGCCACCAGTGATTTGCAGGCAGAACAAGAGACCCAGTACTTC. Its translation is CATSDLQAEQETQYF.